The sequence of this TCR beta chain was determined in a study of T-cell reconstitution after alpha-beta-depleted transplantation in children. Study-wide points: Among T cells one year after transplant, newly produced cells accounted for most counts and diversity. About two months after transplant, alpha-beta T cells reportedly came from several hundred expanded graft clones. Several patients had high TCRbeta diversity at day 60; it came from surviving recipient T cells and thymic progenitors.

Trimming removed 3 bases from V and 0 bases from J, with 3 bases in between. The V gene's germline CDR1 is DFQATT and CDR2 SNEGSKA (reference sequence). The CDR3 spans 11 residues. This clonotype has ten or more counts. Its target is not known. Unique molecular identifiers were used to barcode this TCRbeta library. TCRdb reanalysed the PCR reads using MiXCR and keeps one entry per CDR3 protein. Of hundreds of thousands of distinct CDR3 sequences listed, 10% are singletons. The chain links TRBV20-1 to TRBJ2-7; D not resolved. The sequence derives from a child under 10 years old with inherited bone marrow failure, due to receive a stem cell transplant. The sample consisted of PBMCs, taken before TCRalphabeta/CD19-depleted stem cell transplant. In DNA, the CDR3 is TGCAGTGCTAGGAACTCCTACGAGCAGTACTTC. It is translated as CSARNSYEQYF.